The clone carrying this T cell receptor beta chain was counted only a few times. Its antigen is still unknown. The V gene end was trimmed by 0 bases and the J gene end by 7 bases; junction bases not matched to a gene: 14. Germline lookup yields CDR1 LNHNV and CDR2 YYDKDF (reference sequence). This CDR3 contains 17 residues. This entry is derived from a study of blood T cells in healthy people across ages. Study observations and caveats: Across samples, TCR beta diversity tracked strongly with naive T cell percentage. Long-lived donors exceeded aged donors in naive CD4+ cells and diversity.

A second roughly 6 to 11 cycle PCR used barcoded and J-beta primers. Each cDNA was tagged by a template-switch adaptor containing 12 random nucleotides. Each CDR3 protein is one row after TCRdb ran MiXCR on the 5' RACE reads. Among around 970,000 distinct CDR3 sequences, about 51% were seen once, and the ten largest hold about a fifth. The chain carries TRBV15 and TRBJ2-5, with TRBD1 matching over 7 bases. The sequence came from a woman aged 55-69 years in good health. Sequencing input: blood. CDR3: CATSREGRDRAIRTQYF. The CDR3 DNA reads as TGTGCCACCAGCAGAGAAGGAAGGGACAGAGCGATCAGGACCCAGTACTTC. The full variable domain, completed using reference TRBV15 and TRBJ2-5, is DAMVIQNPRYQVTQFGKPVTLSCSQTLNHNVMYWYQQKSSQAPKLLFHYYDKDFNNEADTPDNFQSRRPNTSFCFLDIRSPGLGDTAMYLCATSREGRDRAIRTQYFGPGTRLLVL.